The subject of this entry is one TCR beta chain. The record originates from a study of T cell responses to AZD1222 COVID-19 vaccine. Sequencing used immunoSEQ multiplex PCR; TCRdb keeps in-frame clones, though not all of them. The top ten clones hold 11% to 15% of a sample with just over 60,000 clones, 76% of them seen once. The germline CDR1 and CDR2 sequences are MNHEY and SMNVEV (reference sequence). Trimming cost V 3 bases and J 2 bases, with 13 bases left between them. The CDR3 spans 16 residues. The rearrangement uses TRBV27 and TRBJ2-2, with a tentative D call TRBD2 (5 bases). The receptor was derived from an adult in good health. The sequenced sample was peripheral blood, obtained on day 0 of AZD1222 vaccination. Here the CDR3 DNA reads TGTGCCAGCAGTTTGATTTACTCGGGAAACACCGGGGAGCTGTTTTTT. This translates into CASSLIYSGNTGELFF.